This T cell receptor beta chain was identified during a study of control samples from healthy donors and cancer patients. Here immunoSEQ multiplex PCR was the method, and the copy in TCRdb shows in-frame clones only, minus some. The sample lists 57,000 or so clones, nearly 90% occurring once. This CDR3 has 16 residues. V lost 2 bases, J lost 4 bases, and 18 bases lay in between. Germline-derived CDR1 and CDR2 are SGHTA and FQGNSA. The J gene is TRBJ2-7, the V gene TRBV7-2; D call uncertain. Sequencing was performed on PBMCs. The source of this sequence is a man between 60 and 75 years old with colorectal cancer. In DNA form, the CDR3 reads TGTGCCAGCAGCTTAACTGGCGGCCTTTCCCATTACGAGCAGTACTTC. Translated: CASSLTGGLSHYEQYF.